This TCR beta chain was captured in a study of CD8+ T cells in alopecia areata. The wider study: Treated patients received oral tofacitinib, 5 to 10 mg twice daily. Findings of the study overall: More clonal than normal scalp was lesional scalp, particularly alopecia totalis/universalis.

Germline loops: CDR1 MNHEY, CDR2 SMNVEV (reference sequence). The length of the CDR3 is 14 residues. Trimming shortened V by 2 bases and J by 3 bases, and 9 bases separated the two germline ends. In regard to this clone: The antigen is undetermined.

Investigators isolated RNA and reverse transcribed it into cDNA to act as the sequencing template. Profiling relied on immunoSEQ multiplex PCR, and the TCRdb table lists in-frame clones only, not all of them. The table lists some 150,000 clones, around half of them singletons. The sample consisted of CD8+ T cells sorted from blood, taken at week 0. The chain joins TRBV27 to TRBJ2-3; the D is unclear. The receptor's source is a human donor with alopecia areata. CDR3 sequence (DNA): TGTGCCAGCAGTTTAGACGAAACGACAGATACGCAGTATTTT. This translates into CASSLDETTDTQYF.